This TCR beta chain is drawn from a study of cytomegalovirus exposure and HLA in healthy donors. The PCR contained 60 Vbeta and 13 Jbeta primers. The method was immunoSEQ multiplex PCR; TCRdb's version includes in-frame clones alone and lacks a portion of them. The table includes around 94,000 clones, 65% to 85% detected once. CDR3 length: 18 amino acids. Germline V gene data show CDR1 as SEHNR and CDR2 as FQNEAQ (reference sequence). Trimming pared 0 bases from V and 4 bases from J, leaving 18 bases between. The specimen sequenced was PBMCs. This sequence was found in an older woman in good health and CMV-seropositive. V is TRBV7-9 and J is TRBJ2-2, with D perhaps TRBD1 (5 bases). The CDR3 sequence: CASSLAVRAGLITGELFF. CDR3 nucleotide sequence: TGTGCCAGCAGCTTAGCGGTTAGGGCAGGGCTTATCACCGGGGAGCTGTTTTTT. The complete variable domain, with remaining parts taken from reference TRBV7-9 and TRBJ2-2, reads DTGVSQNPRHKITKRGQNVTFRCDPISEHNRLYWYRQTLGQGPEFLTYFQNEAQLEKSRLLSDRFSAERPKGSFSTLEIQRTEQGDSAMYLCASSLAVRAGLITGELFFGEGSRLTVL.